These 5 T cell receptor beta chains originate from one sample sequenced in a study of cytomegalovirus exposure and HLA in healthy donors. The PCR had 60 Vbeta and 13 Jbeta primers. Repertoires were generated with immunoSEQ multiplex PCR, while TCRdb's copy carries only in-frame clones and drops some. Its listing shows over 100,000 clones. The sample comprised PBMCs. Receptors were obtained from a man aged 30 to 45 in good health and CMV-seronegative.

The genes are TRBV5-5 and TRBJ2-3; possibly TRBD1 for D (5 bases). V shed 0 bases and J shed 4 bases, with 9 bases lying between them. The germline V gene has CDR1 SGHKS and CDR2 YYEKEE (reference sequence). The CDR3 extends over 14 amino acids. For the CDR3, the DNA is TGTGCCAGCAGCTTGGTCGGCAGGGCAGATACGCAGTATTTT. Translation gives CASSLVGRADTQYF.

This chain's CDR3 is CASSYSGGGGTEAFF. For the CDR3, the DNA is TGTGCCAGCAGTTACTCGGGGGGGGGAGGGACTGAAGCTTTCTTT. V is TRBV6-7 and J is TRBJ1-1, with D possibly TRBD1 on 5 matching bases. TRBV6-7 is an ORF for which the function is uncertain. The CDR3 extends over 15 amino acids. Deletions cut 0 bases from V and 5 bases from J, with 13 bases between.

The CDR3 DNA reads as TGTGCCAGCTCCTTAAGGGGGCCGGGCACTGAAGCTTTCTTT. Translating gives CASSLRGPGTEAFF. The gene calls are TRBV6-5 and TRBJ1-1; 7 bases line up with TRBD1. The germline gives CDR1 MNHEY, CDR2 SVGAGI. Trimming cost V 8 bases and J 4 bases; bases outside gene matches: 10. The CDR3 has 14 amino acids.

The chain carries TRBV29-1 and TRBJ2-2; TRBD1 might be the D (6 bases). CDR3 length: 14 residues. The germline CDR1 and CDR2 sequences are SQVTM and ANQGSEA. Trimming took off 2 bases at V and 6 bases at J, with 13 bases between the two ends. The CDR3 DNA reads TGCAGCGTTGAAAGGCAGGGGAAGGCCGGGGAGCTGTTTTTT. As protein: CSVERQGKAGELFF.

The V call is TRBV5-1, the J call TRBJ2-7; 8 positions match TRBD2. Trimming at V came to 4 bases and at J to 2 bases, leaving 8 bases not matched to a gene. CDR3 length equals 15 residues. Germline V lookup: CDR1 SGHRS, CDR2 YFSETQ. DNA for the CDR3: TGCGCCAGCAGCGTAGACTGGCGGGGGGCCTACGAGCAGTACTTC. Residues: CASSVDWRGAYEQYF.